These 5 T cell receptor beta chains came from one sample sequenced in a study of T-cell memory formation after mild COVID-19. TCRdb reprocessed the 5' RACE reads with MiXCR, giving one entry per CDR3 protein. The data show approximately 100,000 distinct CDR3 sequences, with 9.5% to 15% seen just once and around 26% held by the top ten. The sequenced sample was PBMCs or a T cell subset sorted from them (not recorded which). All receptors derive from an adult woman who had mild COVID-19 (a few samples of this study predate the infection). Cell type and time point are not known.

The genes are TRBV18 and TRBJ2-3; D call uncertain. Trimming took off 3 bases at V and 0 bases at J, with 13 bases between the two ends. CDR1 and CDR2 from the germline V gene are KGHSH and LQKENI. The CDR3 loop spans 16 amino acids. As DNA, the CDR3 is TGTGCCAGCTCACCGCAGACACTTACTAGCACAGATACGCAGTATTTT. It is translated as CASSPQTLTSTDTQYF.

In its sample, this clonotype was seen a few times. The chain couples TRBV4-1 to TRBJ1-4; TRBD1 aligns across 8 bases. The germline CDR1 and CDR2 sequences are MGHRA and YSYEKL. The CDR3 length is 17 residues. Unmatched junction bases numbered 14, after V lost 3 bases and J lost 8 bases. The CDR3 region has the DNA TGCGCCAGCAGCCACGCAGCTTTCGGACAGGGACGGGAAAAACTGTTTTTT. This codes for CASSHAAFGQGREKLFF.

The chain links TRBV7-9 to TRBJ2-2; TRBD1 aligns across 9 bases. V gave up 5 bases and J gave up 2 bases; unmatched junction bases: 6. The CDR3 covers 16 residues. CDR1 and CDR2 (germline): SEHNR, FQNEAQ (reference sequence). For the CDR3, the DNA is TGTGCCAGCAGCCCCCCGGACAGGGGTAACACCGGGGAGCTGTTTTTT. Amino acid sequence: CASSPPDRGNTGELFF.

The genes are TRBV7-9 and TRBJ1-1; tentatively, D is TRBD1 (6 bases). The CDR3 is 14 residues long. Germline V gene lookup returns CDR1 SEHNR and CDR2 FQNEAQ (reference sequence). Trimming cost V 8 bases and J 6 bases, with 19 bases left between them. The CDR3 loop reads CASGREGVSSEAFF. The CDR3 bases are TGTGCCAGCGGGAGAGAGGGGGTCTCATCTGAAGCTTTCTTT. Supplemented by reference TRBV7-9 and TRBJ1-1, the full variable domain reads DTGVSQNPRHKITKRGQNVTFRCDPISEHNRLYWYRQTLGQGPEFLTYFQNEAQLEKSRLLSDRFSAERPKGSFSTLEIQRTEQGDSAMYLCASGREGVSSEAFFGQGTRLTVV.

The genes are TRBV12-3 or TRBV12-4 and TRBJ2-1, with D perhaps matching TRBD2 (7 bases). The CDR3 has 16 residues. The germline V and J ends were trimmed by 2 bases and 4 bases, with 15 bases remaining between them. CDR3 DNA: TGTGCCAGCAGTTTATGGGGGGGCCAGGGTTACAATGAGCAGTTCTTC. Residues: CASSLWGGQGYNEQFF.